The 5 T cell receptor beta chains given below trace back to one sample, sequenced in a study of T cells in Graves' hyperthyroidism and ophthalmopathy. Using RNA transcripts as the source, TCR beta CDR3 regions were amplified. The HTBI primer set was used in a first-round RT-PCR of the TCR CDR3. TCRdb reprocessed the multiplex PCR reads with MiXCR, giving one entry per CDR3 protein. The data hold 700,000 or so distinct CDR3 sequences, with roughly 15% observed a single time. Sequencing was done on a sample of blood. These receptors were taken from a woman in her forties or fifties with Graves' ophthalmopathy.

This clonotype has only a few counts. The gene calls are TRBV27 and TRBJ2-1; D possibly corresponds to TRBD1 (6 bases). The CDR3 totals 18 residues. In germline, CDR1 is MNHEY, CDR2 SMNVEV (reference sequence). Trimming removed 2 bases from V and 2 bases from J, with 19 bases in between. CDR3 sequence reads: CASSLKFRNRDTYNEQFF. CDR3 coding DNA: TGTGCCAGCAGTTTAAAATTCCGGAACAGGGACACCTACAATGAGCAGTTCTTC.

The V gene is TRBV30, the J gene TRBJ1-6; D may be TRBD1 (5 bases). Germline V lookup: CDR1 GTSNPN, CDR2 SVGIG (reference sequence). Trimming stripped 3 bases from V and 9 bases from J, with 9 bases between. This CDR3 comprises 12 residues. The CDR3 is CAWSFGGSPLHF. Here the CDR3 DNA reads TGTGCCTGGAGCTTTGGGGGTTCACCCCTCCACTTT. The variable domain in full, with the rest retrieved from reference TRBV30 and TRBJ1-6, is SQTIHQWPATLVQPVGSPLSLECTVEGTSNPNLYWYRQAAGRGLQLLFYSVGIGQISSEVPQNLSASRPQDRQFILSSKKLLLSDSGFYLCAWSFGGSPLHFGNGTRLTVT.

This clonotype occurred many times. J is TRBJ1-1 and V is TRBV11-2; no reliable D call. Germline V lookup: CDR1 SGHAT, CDR2 FQNNGV. Between the trimmed V and J ends, which lost 0 bases and 2 bases, there was a span of 22 bases. The CDR3 loop spans 19 amino acids. The CDR3 sequence is CASSLDFKIWRSANTEAFF. CDR3 nucleotide sequence: TGTGCCAGCAGCTTAGATTTCAAAATATGGCGCAGCGCTAACACTGAAGCTTTCTTT.

This clonotype came up many times. The CDR3 is CASSLEGAGGPYEQYF. For the CDR3, the DNA is TGTGCCAGCAGCTTAGAAGGAGCGGGCGGGCCTTACGAGCAGTACTTC. J is TRBJ2-7 and V is TRBV7-8, with a weak D call TRBD2 (6 bases). The CDR3 has 16 residues. CDR1 is SGHVS and CDR2 is FQNEAQ in the germline V gene. The V gene lost 1 base and the J gene lost 4 bases, with 17 bases spanning the gap.

This clonotype was found a few times. The chain uses TRBV6-5 and TRBJ2-1, with D maybe TRBD2 (5 bases). The CDR3 length is 16 residues. V dropped 0 bases and J dropped 5 bases, with 14 bases sitting between them. CDR1 MNHEY and CDR2 SVGAGI come from the germline V gene. In DNA form, the CDR3 reads TGTGCCAGCAGTTACTCTTTCAGCGGAGGTAACAATGAGCAGTTCTTC. Translating gives CASSYSFSGGNNEQFF.